This T cell receptor beta chain comes out of a study of blood T cell repertoires in COVID-19. The protocol was immunoSEQ multiplex PCR, while the TCRdb copy is restricted to in-frame clones and leaves out a portion. There are about 97,000 clones in the sample; almost 80% occur only once, and 9.5% to 10% lies in the top ten. After removal of 2 bases from V and 1 base from J, the junction contained 0 bases not matched to a gene. Per germline, CDR1 SGDLS and CDR2 YYNGEE. The CDR3 contains 14 residues. The sequence came from a man aged 60-69 years with active or convalescent COVID-19. This rearrangement joins TRBV9 to TRBJ1-1, with 9 bases fitting TRBD1. Sequenced input: peripheral blood. CDR3 sequence: CASSVTGGNTEAFF. The CDR3 bases are TGTGCCAGCAGCGTGACAGGGGGGAACACTGAAGCTTTCTTT.